The 24 T cell receptor beta chains below all came from one sample that was sequenced in a study of blood T cell repertoires in COVID-19 (dated by TCRdb to about 2020). The library was produced with the immunoSEQ multiplex PCR assay. TCRdb holds this immuneACCESS table with in-frame rearrangements only. Some clones are missing; in checked studies, unresolved V genes explain under half, and the rest has no known cause. The sample table records some 300,000 clones; around 91% of these occur just once. The ten largest clones represent 3.5% to 4.5% of the sample. Material for sequencing was PBMCs or T cells enriched from blood (not recorded which). These receptors originate from a woman between 18 and 29 years old with acute COVID-19.

CDR3 nucleotide sequence: TGTGCCAGCAGCGCGCTCCCCATGCAGGTGACCTATGGCTACACCTTC. This translates into CASSALPMQVTYGYTF. V gene TRBV7-8 combines with J gene TRBJ1-2; D not resolved. Germline CDR1 reads SGHVS; CDR2 reads FQNEAQ. Trimming removed 5 bases at V and 4 bases at J, with 20 bases between. This CDR3 has 16 residues.

V gene TRBV5-1 combines with J gene TRBJ1-6; 9 positions agree with TRBD1. Germline CDR1 SGHRS, CDR2 YFSETQ. CDR3 length: 15 residues. V was pared by 3 bases and J by 10 bases, with 8 bases of the junction left unmatched. CDR3 bases: TGCGCCAGCAGCTGGGGACAGGGTGTTAGATCACCCCTCCACTTT. Encoded protein: CASSWGQGVRSPLHF.

Concerning this clone itself: Different DNA sequences within this sample yield the same CDR3. The V and J genes are TRBV19 and TRBJ1-2; D is perhaps TRBD1 (6 bases). From germline, CDR1 is LNHDA and CDR2 SQIVND (reference sequence). This CDR3 has 14 residues. Trimming took 2 bases from V and 2 from J, leaving 9 bases between them. CDR3 coding DNA: TGTGCCAGTAGTATAACAGGGACCAACTATGGCTACACCTTC. It is translated as CASSITGTNYGYTF.

A word on this clone: A read error may produce the germline difference seen at one junction end. The gene calls are TRBV7-9 and TRBJ1-1, with unresolved D. This CDR3 is 12 amino acids long. Germline CDR1 SEHNR, CDR2 FQNEAQ (reference sequence). Written as DNA, the CDR3 is TGTGCCAGCAGCTTAGAGACTCGCCAGCATTTATTT. Its translation is CASSLETRQHLF.

The chain combines TRBV5-1 with TRBJ1-1, with D possibly matching TRBD1 (6 bases). This CDR3 is built from 14 residues. Deletions cut 4 bases from V and 1 base from J, with 11 bases between. The germline CDR1 and CDR2 sequences are SGHRS and YFSETQ. DNA of the CDR3: TGCGCCAGCAGCCCTGGACAGACGAACACTGAAGCTTTCTTT. It is translated as CASSPGQTNTEAFF.

CDR3 region: CSASPPRESNEQFF. The CDR3 coding sequence is TGCAGTGCTAGTCCCCCCCGTGAGAGCAATGAGCAGTTCTTC. The chain uses TRBV20-1 and TRBJ2-1; no definite D call. Trimming cost V 3 bases and J 6 bases, with 15 bases left between them. CDR1 is DFQATT, CDR2 SNEGSKA, per germline (reference sequence). The CDR3 is 14 residues long.

The CDR3 loop reads CASSSTGSSYEQYF. CDR3 DNA sequence: TGTGCCAGCAGTTCAACAGGCAGCTCCTACGAGCAGTACTTC. V and J are TRBV28 and TRBJ2-7; D perhaps matches TRBD1 (5 bases). This CDR3 is 14 amino acids long. V was shortened by 4 bases and J by 0 bases, with 10 bases between the two germline ends. Looked up from germline, CDR1 is MDHEN and CDR2 is SYDVKM.

The chain recombines TRBV11-2 with TRBJ2-1, with 8 bases identical to TRBD2. Germline V gives CDR1 SGHAT, CDR2 FQNNGV. V gave up 5 bases and J gave up 12 bases; unmatched junction bases: 9. The CDR3 covers 13 residues. This CDR3 reads CASSPREGVGQFF. CDR3 sequence (DNA): TGTGCCAGCAGCCCCCGGGAGGGGGTAGGGCAGTTCTTC.

This rearrangement joins TRBV7-3 to TRBJ2-7; 14 bases agree with TRBD2. The J segment lost 9 bases and the V segment lost 5 bases, leaving 12 bases of the junction unmatched. Germline V gives CDR1 SGHTA, CDR2 FQGTGA. CDR3 size: 16 residues. Written as DNA, the CDR3 is TGTGCCAGCAGCCCAGACGGGACTAGCGGGAGTTCTGCGCAGTACTTC. Translated, it gives CASSPDGTSGSSAQYF.

As to this clone: Within the sample, other DNA sequences also encode this same CDR3. The rearrangement joins TRBV29-1 to TRBJ2-2, with no clear D. V gave up 4 bases and J gave up 1 base, with 4 bases separating them. There are 12 residues in the CDR3. Germline CDR1 SQVTM, CDR2 ANQGSEA. CDR3 sequence reads: CSVAGNTGELFF. The CDR3 DNA reads TGCAGCGTTGCCGGGAACACCGGGGAGCTGTTTTTT.

This clone was recorded only once. V gene TRBV3-1 (or the pseudogene TRBV3-2) combines with J gene TRBJ2-5; 10 bases line up with TRBD2. Losses at the gene ends were 4 bases for V and 5 bases for J; bases not matched to a gene: 7. The germline gives CDR1 LGHDT, CDR2 YNNKEL (reference sequence). CDR3 length: 15 amino acids. CDR3 amino acids: CASSRASGSGETQYF. The CDR3 nucleotides read TGTGCCAGCAGCCGGGCTAGCGGGAGTGGGGAGACCCAGTACTTC.

V is TRBV18 and J is TRBJ2-7, with a possible D match to TRBD2 (6 bases). V shed 2 bases and J shed 3 bases, with 14 bases lying between them. Germline values: CDR1 KGHSH, CDR2 LQKENI. The CDR3 runs 15 residues. The CDR3 nucleotides are TGTGCCAGCTCACCAGTGCCTAGCGAGGACTACGAGCAGTACTTC. It codes for CASSPVPSEDYEQYF. Full variable domain (outside the CDR3, taken from reference TRBV18 and TRBJ2-7): NAGVMQNPRHLVRRRGQEARLRCSPMKGHSHVYWYRQLPEEGLKFMVYLQKENIIDESGMPKERFSAEFPKEGPSILRIQQVVRGDSAAYFCASSPVPSEDYEQYFGPGTRLTVT.

Here the CDR3 DNA reads TGTGCCAGCAGTTTTGAGGACAAAAACATTCAGTACTTC. This translates into CASSFEDKNIQYF. The chain carries TRBV12-3 or TRBV12-4 and TRBJ2-4; unclear D gene. The CDR3 contains 13 residues. V shed 3 bases and J shed 3 bases, with 6 bases lying between them.

The chain recombines TRBV7-9 with TRBJ2-7; 12 bases are shared with TRBD2. Germline assignment: CDR1 SEHNR and CDR2 FQNEAQ (reference sequence). This CDR3 is 16 amino acids long. Trimming cost V 2 bases and J 0 bases; bases outside gene matches: 2. The DNA for the CDR3 is TGTGCCAGCAGCTTACGGACTAGCGGGACCTCCTACGAGCAGTACTTC. Translated, it gives CASSLRTSGTSYEQYF.

The J gene is TRBJ1-3, the V gene TRBV28, with D possibly being TRBD1 (5 bases). Per germline, CDR1 MDHEN and CDR2 SYDVKM. The ends were cut back, 2 bases at V and 0 bases at J, with 8 bases in the middle. This CDR3 is built from 15 residues. The CDR3 region is CASSLQGTSGNTIYF. The CDR3 DNA reads as TGTGCCAGCAGTTTACAGGGCACCTCTGGAAACACCATATATTTT.

The V and J genes are TRBV6-2 or TRBV6-3 and TRBJ2-3; tentatively, D is TRBD2 (6 bases). The CDR3 covers 13 residues. In germline, CDR1 is MNHEY, CDR2 SVGEGT. Trimming left V 4 bases short and J 3 bases short, with 8 bases between. The CDR3 loop reads CASSSRETDTQYF. DNA for the CDR3: TGTGCCAGCAGTTCCCGGGAGACAGATACGCAGTATTTT.

The chain couples TRBV5-1 to TRBJ1-2; TRBD1 agrees at 9 bases. J gave up 8 bases and V 3 bases, and 8 bases lay outside the gene matches. Per the germline V gene, CDR1 is SGHRS and CDR2 is YFSETQ. This CDR3 spans 14 amino acids. Here the CDR3 DNA reads TGCGCCAGCAGCTCATTGGACAGGGGAAGAGGCTACACCTTC. Its protein is CASSSLDRGRGYTF.

This clone was detected only a few times. The CDR3 DNA follows: TGTGCCAGCAGCTTGTTTGTGGGGGCCTACACCGGGGAGCTGTTTTTT. It encodes CASSLFVGAYTGELFF. J is TRBJ2-2 and V is TRBV5-4; D may be TRBD1 (6 bases). Germline CDR1 SGHNT, CDR2 YYREEE (reference sequence). The CDR3 totals 16 residues. The V end was cut by 1 base, the J end by 3 bases, with 13 bases between.

The gene calls are TRBV24-1 and TRBJ2-4; 7 bases agree with TRBD2. Germline trimming cut 3 bases from V and 5 bases from J; bases unmatched to any gene: 0. Germline assignment: CDR1 KGHDR and CDR2 SFDVKD. The length of the CDR3 is 13 residues. This CDR3 is CATSDGGENIQYF. The CDR3, as DNA: TGTGCCACCAGTGATGGGGGGGAAAACATTCAGTACTTC.

V and J are TRBV12-5 and TRBJ1-5; D might be TRBD1 (6 bases). The CDR3 has 13 residues. Between the trimmed V and J ends, which lost 11 bases and 6 bases, there was a span of 17 bases. Germline V gives CDR1 LGHNT, CDR2 FRNRAP. The CDR3 DNA reads as TGTGCTTCAACCGAGGGGGACGGTCAGCCCCAGCATTTT. It specifies CASTEGDGQPQHF. The whole variable domain, filled in from reference TRBV12-5 and TRBJ1-5, reads DARVTQTPRHKVTEMGQEVTMRCQPILGHNTVFWYRQTMMQGLELLAYFRNRAPLDDSGMPKDRFSAEMPDATLATLKIQPSEPRDSAVYFCASTEGDGQPQHFGDGTRLSIL.

The CDR3, as DNA: TGTGCCAGCATTCCCAGACTAGCGGGACCAGATACGCAGTATTTT. Translating it yields CASIPRLAGPDTQYF. The chain combines TRBV28 with TRBJ2-3, with 11 nucleotides matching TRBD2. This CDR3 region has 15 residues. Germline trimming cut 7 bases from V and 4 bases from J; bases unmatched to any gene: 7. Looked up from germline, CDR1 is MDHEN and CDR2 is SYDVKM.

This chain connects TRBV5-1 to TRBJ1-1; D is possibly TRBD1 (5 bases). Germline loops: CDR1 SGHRS, CDR2 YFSETQ. The CDR3 runs to 16 residues. V lost 0 bases, J lost 4 bases, and 16 bases lay in between. CDR3 nucleotide sequence: TGCGCCAGCAGCTTGGTGGGTTGGGGGGTGGCCACTGAAGCTTTCTTT. It is translated as CASSLVGWGVATEAFF.

The chain uses TRBV7-2 and TRBJ1-2; D gene uncertain. Per germline, CDR1 SGHTA and CDR2 FQGNSA. V lost 3 bases and J lost 2, with 19 bases in between. The CDR3 totals 17 residues. The CDR3 reads CASSFDIRQSSNYGYTF. The CDR3 DNA is TGTGCCAGCAGCTTTGACATCCGCCAATCATCCAACTATGGCTACACCTTC.

The chain couples TRBV19 to TRBJ2-1; 8 nucleotides agree with TRBD2. The CDR3 is 14 residues long. J gave up 6 bases and V 8 bases, and 9 bases lay outside the gene matches. Germline CDR1 LNHDA, CDR2 SQIVND (reference sequence). In nucleotides, the CDR3 is TGTGCCAGTTCCAGCGGGAGAAGGGCCAATGAGCAGTTCTTC. It codes for CASSSGRRANEQFF.